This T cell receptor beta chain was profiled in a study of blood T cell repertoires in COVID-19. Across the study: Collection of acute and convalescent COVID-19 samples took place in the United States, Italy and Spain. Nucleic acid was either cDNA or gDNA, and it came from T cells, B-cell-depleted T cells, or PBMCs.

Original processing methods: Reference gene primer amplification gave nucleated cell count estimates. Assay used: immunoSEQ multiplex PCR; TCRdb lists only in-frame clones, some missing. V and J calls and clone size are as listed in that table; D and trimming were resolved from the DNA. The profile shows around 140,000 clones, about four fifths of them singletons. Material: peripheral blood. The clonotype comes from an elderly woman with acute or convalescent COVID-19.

CDR3 nucleotides: TGCAGTGCTAGAGGAGATTGGGAGCAGTTCTTC. It encodes CSARGDWEQFF. This chain joins TRBV20-1 and TRBJ2-1; D uncertain. CDR3 length equals 11 residues. CDR1 DFQATT and CDR2 SNEGSKA come from the germline V gene (reference sequence). Trimming removed 1 base at V and 10 bases at J, with 8 bases between.